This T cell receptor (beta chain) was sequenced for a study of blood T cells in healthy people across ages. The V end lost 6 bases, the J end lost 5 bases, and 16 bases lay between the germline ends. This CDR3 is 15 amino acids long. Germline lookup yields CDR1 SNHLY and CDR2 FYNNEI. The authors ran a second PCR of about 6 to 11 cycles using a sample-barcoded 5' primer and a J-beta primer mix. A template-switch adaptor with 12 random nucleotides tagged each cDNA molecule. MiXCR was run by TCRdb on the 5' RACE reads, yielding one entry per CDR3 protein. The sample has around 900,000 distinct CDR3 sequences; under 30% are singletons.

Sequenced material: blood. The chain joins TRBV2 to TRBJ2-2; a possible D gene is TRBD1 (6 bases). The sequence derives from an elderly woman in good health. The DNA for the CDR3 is TGTGCCAGCAGGGCTATCAGGGGTTCGACCGGGGAGCTGTTTTTT. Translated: CASRAIRGSTGELFF.